The next 21 T cell receptor beta chains were all read from a single sample in a study of blood T cell repertoires in COVID-19. The table came from immunoSEQ multiplex PCR; TCRdb's copy has only in-frame clones and leaves some out. In the table there are some 150,000 clones, roughly 84% of which are singletons. Source material: peripheral blood. Receptor source: a human donor with acute or convalescent COVID-19. The donor label of this sample is uncertain.

This rearrangement joins TRBV15 to TRBJ1-6; no clear D gene. Between the trimmed V and J ends, which lost 1 base and 0 bases, there was a span of 10 bases. The CDR3 runs to 17 residues. Germline V gene lookup returns CDR1 LNHNV and CDR2 YYDKDF (reference sequence). The CDR3 loop is CATSRVLGSSYNSPLHF. Written as DNA, the CDR3 is TGTGCCACCAGCAGAGTTCTTGGGAGCTCCTATAATTCACCCCTCCACTTT.

The chain employs TRBV7-6 and TRBJ2-3; TRBD2 might be the D (5 bases). The V end was cut by 1 base, the J end by 14 bases, with 19 bases between. The CDR3 is 14 residues long. From germline, CDR1 is SGHVS and CDR2 FNYEAQ. The chain's CDR3 is CASSLDRWSSPPYF. The CDR3 DNA reads TGTGCCAGCAGCTTAGATCGGTGGTCTAGCCCCCCGTATTTT. The full variable domain, in which reference TRBV7-6 and TRBJ2-3 provide the parts outside the CDR3, is GAGVSQSPRYKVTKRGQDVALRCDPISGHVSLYWYRQALGQGPEFLTYFNYEAQQDKSGLPNDRFSAERPEGSISTLTIQRTEQRDSAMYRCASSLDRWSSPPYFGPGTRLTVL.

The chain uses TRBV2 and TRBJ2-3, with a weak D call TRBD1 (6 bases). Trimming left V 7 bases short and J 1 base short, with 12 bases between. CDR3 length: 14 residues. Germline V lookup: CDR1 SNHLY, CDR2 FYNNEI. CDR3 in DNA: TGTGCCAGCAAGATGACAGGAGGCACAGATACGCAGTATTTT. As protein: CASKMTGGTDTQYF.

As DNA, the CDR3 is TGTGCCACTAGACCTAGCGGAGGGTACAATGAGCAGTTCTTC. Its protein is CATRPSGGYNEQFF. The chain couples TRBV7-2 to TRBJ2-1, with 7 bases matching TRBD2. V gave up 10 bases and J gave up 4 bases; unmatched junction bases: 10. Germline V CDR1 and CDR2: SGHTA, FQGNSA. The CDR3 has 14 amino acids.

The V gene is TRBV21-1, the J gene TRBJ2-7; the table's D gene call, TRBD2, was not cross checked with the DNA. TRBV21-1 is a documented pseudogene. The CDR3 runs 19 residues. The CDR3 DNA reads as TGTGCCAGCAGCAAAGGAACAGTAGGGCTAGCGGGAGTTACCTACGAGCAGTACTTC. It yields the protein CASSKGTVGLAGVTYEQYF.

The chain combines TRBV28 with TRBJ1-2, with D perhaps matching TRBD1 (5 bases). Germline CDR1 and CDR2: MDHEN and SYDVKM. V was shortened by 5 bases and J by 5 bases, with 15 bases between the two germline ends. The CDR3 length is 14 residues. The CDR3 sequence is CASSQDTRAYGYTF. CDR3 DNA sequence: TGTGCCAGCAGTCAGGACACCAGGGCTTATGGCTACACCTTC.

The chain recombines TRBV29-1 with TRBJ2-7; 7 positions agree with TRBD2. The CDR3 sequence is 11 residues long. V lost 6 bases and J lost 5; bases outside the gene matches: 4. The germline V gene encodes CDR1 SQVTM and CDR2 ANQGSEA. DNA of the CDR3: TGCAGCGTGGGGGAGGGCCACGAGCAGTACTTC. This codes for CSVGEGHEQYF.

The J gene is TRBJ2-1, the V gene TRBV28, with 7 bases identical to TRBD2. This CDR3 contains 17 residues. CDR1 is MDHEN and CDR2 is SYDVKM in the germline V gene. V shed 9 bases, J shed 0 bases, and the junction held 14 bases outside the gene matches. CDR3 coding DNA: TGTGCCAGTACATCCAGCGGGACCCATAGCTCCTACAATGAGCAGTTCTTC. Amino acids: CASTSSGTHSSYNEQFF.

J is TRBJ1-2 and V is TRBV28; weak D call: TRBD1 (6 bases). Germline CDR1 and CDR2: MDHEN and SYDVKM. CDR3 size: 13 residues. V shed 8 bases and J shed 7 bases, with 17 bases lying between them. CDR3 in amino acids: CASLRGGAGGYTF. CDR3 sequence (DNA): TGTGCCAGCCTTCGGGGGGGCGCAGGTGGCTACACCTTC.

This chain connects TRBV9 to TRBJ1-4; 9 bases are shared with TRBD1. Germline V gene data show CDR1 as SGDLS and CDR2 as YYNGEE. CDR3 size: 15 residues. The trim removed 4 bases at V and 5 bases at J, leaving 6 bases unmatched. In nucleotides, the CDR3 is TGTGCCAGCAGCCCCGACAGGGGGGAAAATGAAAAACTGTTTTTT. Translating gives CASSPDRGENEKLFF. Full variable domain (outside the CDR3, taken from reference TRBV9 and TRBJ1-4): DSGVTQTPKHLITATGQRVTLRCSPRSGDLSVYWYQQSLDQGLQFLIQYYNGEERAKGNILERFSAQQFPDLHSELNLSSLELGDSALYFCASSPDRGENEKLFFGSGTQLSVL.

The rearrangement links TRBV10-3 to TRBJ2-1; TRBD1 matches 8 bases. This CDR3 comprises 13 residues. With 7 bases clipped from V and 5 bases from J, the junction kept 4 bases outside the gene matches. Per the germline V gene, CDR1 is ENHRY and CDR2 is SYGVKD. The CDR3 sequence is CAITRGQDNEQFF. CDR3 sequence (DNA): TGTGCCATCACCAGGGGACAGGACAATGAGCAGTTCTTC.

V is TRBV6-5 and J is TRBJ2-7; 12 nucleotides line up with TRBD2. Germline-derived CDR1 and CDR2 are MNHEY and SVGAGI. V lost 10 bases to trimming and J lost 6 bases; unmatched junction nucleotides: 7. CDR3 length: 13 residues. CDR3 region: CAISTSGSSEQYF. The CDR3 DNA sequence: TGTGCCATCTCGACTAGCGGGAGCTCCGAGCAGTACTTC.

This clone was observed a single time. J is TRBJ1-2 and V is TRBV5-8, with TRBD1 identical over 8 bases. Per germline, CDR1 SGHTS and CDR2 YDEGEE. The CDR3 totals 13 residues. The V gene end was trimmed by 4 bases and the J gene end by 4 bases; junction bases not matched to a gene: 3. Here the CDR3 DNA reads TGTGCCAGCAGCCCGGACAGGGTCTATGGCTACACCTTC. It yields the protein CASSPDRVYGYTF.

This clone has just one count. V gene TRBV6-5 combines with J gene TRBJ1-1; D is perhaps TRBD1 (5 bases). CDR3 length: 15 residues. Germline-derived CDR1 and CDR2 are MNHEY and SVGAGI. V gave up 6 bases and J gave up 1 base, with 15 bases separating them. The DNA of the CDR3 is TGTGCCAGCAGCCGAGTTTTTACAGGGAACACTGAAGCTTTCTTT. It codes for CASSRVFTGNTEAFF.

The chain has TRBV11-1 and TRBJ2-7, with D possibly being TRBD1 (5 bases). The CDR3 has 15 residues. V shed 0 bases and J shed 4 bases, with 13 bases lying between them. From germline, CDR1 is SGHAT and CDR2 FQDESV (reference sequence). The CDR3 loop reads CASSLAGQLQYEQYF. In DNA, the CDR3 is TGTGCCAGCAGCTTAGCGGGGCAGCTACAGTACGAGCAGTACTTC.

J is TRBJ2-1 and V is TRBV9, with 11 bases lining up with TRBD2. Germline CDR1 reads SGDLS; CDR2 reads YYNGEE. With V trimmed by 3 bases and J by 5 bases, 4 bases remained unmatched. The CDR3 spans 15 residues. The chain's CDR3 is CASSGPGLADNEQFF. DNA of the CDR3: TGTGCCAGCAGCGGGCCGGGACTAGCGGACAATGAGCAGTTCTTC.

The chain combines TRBV5-6 with TRBJ1-1; no clear D gene. This CDR3 contains 13 residues. The germline V gene has CDR1 SGHDT and CDR2 YYEEEE. V lost 3 bases and J lost 5, with 11 bases in between. This CDR3 reads CASSYEGFTEAFF. The CDR3 nucleotides are TGTGCCAGCAGCTACGAGGGATTTACTGAAGCTTTCTTT.

This chain connects TRBV11-3 to TRBJ2-5, with D perhaps TRBD2 (6 bases). The CDR3 is made up of 15 amino acids. The V gene lost 4 bases and the J gene lost 5 bases, with 17 bases spanning the gap. Looked up from germline, CDR1 is SGHNT and CDR2 is YENEEA. In DNA, the CDR3 is TGTGCCAGCAGCTCCGCGGGACTCCTGGGGGAGACCCAGTACTTC. It is translated as CASSSAGLLGETQYF.

The V gene is TRBV5-1, the J gene TRBJ1-2, with D perhaps matching TRBD1 (5 bases). The CDR3 covers 16 residues. V was clipped by 0 bases and J by 3 bases, with 15 bases between them. From germline, CDR1 is SGHRS and CDR2 YFSETQ. DNA for the CDR3: TGCGCCAGCAGCTTGGCCCCAGGGATTCGCGACTATGGCTACACCTTC. The encoded protein is CASSLAPGIRDYGYTF.

V gene TRBV7-9 combines with J gene TRBJ2-3; D is perhaps TRBD2 (6 bases). Germline CDR1 SEHNR, CDR2 FQNEAQ (reference sequence). CDR3 size: 16 residues. V gave up 0 bases and J gave up 0 bases, with 10 bases separating them. The CDR3 loop is CASSLARAGSTDTQYF. CDR3 nucleotides: TGTGCCAGCAGCTTAGCCCGTGCGGGGAGCACAGATACGCAGTATTTT.

The chain has TRBV5-4 and TRBJ1-3; D remains unclear. Germline V gene lookup returns CDR1 SGHNT and CDR2 YYREEE (reference sequence). The CDR3 spans 15 residues. V was shortened by 4 bases and J by 1 base, with 12 bases between the two germline ends. In DNA, the CDR3 is TGTGCCAGCAGCCCCGGCGGGGTTTCTGGAAACACCATATATTTT. Its protein product is CASSPGGVSGNTIYF. Supplemented by reference TRBV5-4 and TRBJ1-3, the full variable domain reads ETGVTQSPTHLIKTRGQQVTLRCSSQSGHNTVSWYQQALGQGPQFIFQYYREEENGRGNFPPRFSGLQFPNYSSELNVNALELDDSALYLCASSPGGVSGNTIYFGEGSWLTVV.